The 12 T cell receptor beta chains below all came from one sample that was sequenced in a study of PD-L1 blockade in urothelial cancer. Libraries were prepared by immunoSEQ multiplex PCR; TCRdb keeps only in-frame clonotypes and omits some of them. The sample has some 100,000 clones, about 90% seen once. The input for sequencing was PBMCs, taken around atezolizumab (anti-PD-L1) treatment. The receptor set was obtained from a woman of 80 years or more with urothelial cancer.

The V gene is TRBV25-1, the J gene TRBJ1-5; possibly TRBD1 for D (5 bases). Germline values: CDR1 MGHDK, CDR2 SYGVNS. CDR3 length: 15 amino acids. V lost 0 bases and J lost 1, with 7 bases in between. The CDR3 region has the DNA TGTGCCAGCAGTGAATATGGGGGGAGCAATCAGCCCCAGCATTTT. Translating gives CASSEYGGSNQPQHF. Based on the CDR3 plus reference TRBV25-1 and TRBJ1-5, the full variable domain is EADIYQTPRYLVIGTGKKITLECSQTMGHDKMYWYQQDPGMELHLIHYSYGVNSTEKGDLSSESTVSRIRTEHFPLTLESARPSHTSQYLCASSEYGGSNQPQHFGDGTRLSIL.

The chain uses TRBV6-5 and TRBJ1-1, with unresolved D. CDR3 length: 13 residues. Trimming stripped 10 bases from V and 8 bases from J, with 20 bases between. Germline V CDR1 and CDR2: MNHEY, SVGAGI. The DNA of the CDR3 is TGTGCCACCTCGCACCCCCACTCCCTCGAAGCTTTCTTT. This sequence encodes CATSHPHSLEAFF.

This clone has more than one count but fewer than ten. V usage is TRBV30 and J usage is TRBJ1-4; D is undetermined. CDR3 size: 13 residues. V lost 1 base, J lost 5 bases, and 8 bases lay in between. Germline V gene lookup returns CDR1 GTSNPN and CDR2 SVGIG (reference sequence). CDR3 bases: TGTGCCTGGAGTGGTACAGCAAATGAAAAACTGTTTTTT. The encoded protein is CAWSGTANEKLFF.

This clone was detected only once. The CDR3 DNA reads TGTGCCAGCAGTGGGACAGGGATCACTGAAGCTTTCTTT. This sequence encodes CASSGTGITEAFF. The chain links TRBV28 to TRBJ1-1; the match to TRBD1 covers 9 bases. CDR1 MDHEN and CDR2 SYDVKM come from the germline V gene. The junction had 2 bases not matched to a gene; V was cut back by 5 bases and J by 4 bases. The CDR3 is 13 residues long.

The chain employs TRBV5-4 and TRBJ2-5, with TRBD1 matching over 11 bases. From germline, CDR1 is SGHNT and CDR2 YYREEE (reference sequence). The CDR3 extends over 15 amino acids. V lost 4 bases to trimming and J lost 5 bases; unmatched junction nucleotides: 7. The CDR3 here is CASSTGTGGPETQYF. In nucleotides, the CDR3 is TGTGCCAGCAGCACCGGGACAGGGGGTCCGGAGACCCAGTACTTC.

V gene TRBV11-2 combines with J gene TRBJ2-3; possible D gene TRBD2, 6 bases. V was shortened by 10 bases and J by 0 bases, with 17 bases between the two germline ends. Germline V gene data show CDR1 as SGHAT and CDR2 as FQNNGV. The CDR3 spans 15 residues. In DNA, the CDR3 is TGTGCCAACTCACTCGGGAGTCTAAGCACAGATACGCAGTATTTT. Protein product: CANSLGSLSTDTQYF.

The genes are TRBV27 and TRBJ1-1; D not resolved. Germline-derived CDR1 and CDR2 are MNHEY and SMNVEV (reference sequence). The CDR3 length is 15 residues. The V and J ends lost 2 bases and 2 bases respectively, with 12 bases between them. CDR3 bases: TGTGCCAGCAGTTTAGCCTTCGGCGGCAACACTGAAGCTTTCTTT. Protein product: CASSLAFGGNTEAFF.

The chain links TRBV5-4 to TRBJ2-3; 14 bases map to TRBD2. The CDR3 contains 15 residues. After removal of 5 bases from V and 4 bases from J, the junction contained 3 bases not matched to a gene. From germline, CDR1 is SGHNT and CDR2 YYREEE (reference sequence). CDR3 sequence reads: CASRVGLAGADTQYF. The CDR3 DNA sequence: TGTGCCAGCAGGGTGGGACTAGCGGGAGCAGATACGCAGTATTTT. Full variable domain (outside the CDR3, taken from reference TRBV5-4 and TRBJ2-3): ETGVTQSPTHLIKTRGQQVTLRCSSQSGHNTVSWYQQALGQGPQFIFQYYREEENGRGNFPPRFSGLQFPNYSSELNVNALELDDSALYLCASRVGLAGADTQYFGPGTRLTVL.

V is TRBV5-1 and J is TRBJ2-3; 11 bases match TRBD1. The germline V gene encodes CDR1 SGHRS and CDR2 YFSETQ. The CDR3 extends over 15 amino acids. J lost 0 bases, V lost 5 bases, and 2 bases had no gene match. The CDR3 sequence is CASRRTGGSTDTQYF. CDR3 nucleotide sequence: TGCGCCAGCAGACGGACAGGGGGCAGCACAGATACGCAGTATTTT.

The J gene is TRBJ1-2, the V gene TRBV7-2; a possible D gene is TRBD1 (5 bases). The ends were cut back, 5 bases at V and 7 bases at J, with 17 bases in the middle. This CDR3 has 14 amino acids. CDR1 is SGHTA, CDR2 FQGNSA, per germline. CDR3 sequence reads: CASSADQGLLGYTF. As DNA, the CDR3 is TGTGCCAGCAGCGCAGACCAGGGACTGCTTGGCTACACCTTC.

This chain links TRBV6-1 with TRBJ2-7; TRBD1 matches 9 bases. The V gene's germline CDR1 is MNHNS and CDR2 SASEGT. V dropped 0 bases and J dropped 3; count of bases not matched to a gene: 3. This CDR3 is 15 amino acids long. CDR3 DNA sequence: TGTGCCAGCAGTGAAGCGGACAGGGGTCGCTACGAGCAGTACTTC. It is translated as CASSEADRGRYEQYF.

The chain is built from TRBV7-8 and TRBJ2-7; TRBD2 is a possible D gene (6 bases). Germline CDR1 reads SGHVS; CDR2 reads FQNEAQ. V was shortened by 1 base and J by 0 bases, with 10 bases between the two germline ends. The CDR3 contains 15 residues. As DNA, the CDR3 is TGTGCCAGCAGCTTAGAGGCGGGGCCCTCCTACGAGCAGTACTTC. The encoded protein is CASSLEAGPSYEQYF.